This T cell receptor beta chain originates from a study of blood T cell repertoires in COVID-19. Study at large: The United States, Italy and Spain supplied acute and convalescent COVID-19 samples. Nucleic acid was either cDNA or gDNA, and it came from T cells, B-cell-depleted T cells, or PBMCs.

Original data processing: Nucleated cell counts were estimated from reference gene primer amplification. Sequenced by immunoSEQ multiplex PCR; TCRdb stores in-frame clones only, minus some. The V and J calls and the clone size are those of that table, but D and trimming were determined from the DNA. The sample yields some 90,000 clones, around nine tenths seen once. The CDR3 runs 14 residues. In germline, CDR1 is LNHNV, CDR2 YYDKDF (reference sequence). J gave up 4 bases and V 7 bases, and 5 bases lay outside the gene matches. The Seattle patients joined while their infection was active and were tracked longitudinally afterward.

V gene TRBV15 combines with J gene TRBJ2-7; 12 nucleotides match TRBD1. This TCR derives from a woman aged 55-69 years with COVID-19, enrolled during active disease. Sequencing was done on a sample of peripheral blood. The CDR3 reads CATNRDRGLYEQYF. The CDR3 region has the DNA TGTGCCACCAACCGGGACAGGGGGCTATACGAGCAGTACTTC.